These T cell receptor beta chains were read from a single sample in a study of T-cell memory formation after mild COVID-19. TCRdb reprocessed the 5' RACE reads with MiXCR, giving one entry per CDR3 protein. The profile shows around 140,000 distinct CDR3 sequences, 19% of them singletons. Sequencing used PBMCs or a T cell subset sorted from them (not recorded which). All receptors come from an adult woman who had mild COVID-19 (a few samples of this study predate the infection). Cell type and time point are not known. Both conserved end residues are part of each CDR3. The order of the fields is V gene, clone size, D gene, J gene, CDR3 protein, CDR3 DNA. The D gene is left open where the match is weak. Where a row states a size, it is once, few, many or the class of an expanded clone; other rows omit it.

V: TRBV19
size: few
D: TRBD1
J: TRBJ2-2
CDR3: CASSSGQGVVRELFF
DNA: TGTGCCAGTAGTTCGGGACAGGGAGTGGTTCGGGAGCTGTTTTTT

V: TRBV7-2
size: .
D: TRBD1
J: TRBJ2-2
CDR3: CASSLAPGGMNTGELFF
DNA: TGTGCCAGCAGCTTAGCGCCAGGGGGTATGAACACCGGGGAGCTGTTTTTT

V: TRBV4-1
size: .
D: TRBD2
J: TRBJ2-2
CDR3: CASSQGTTSGGAVGELFF
DNA: TGCGCCAGCAGCCAAGGGACGACTAGCGGGGGGGCGGTCGGGGAGCTGTTTTTT

V: TRBV12-3/TRBV12-4
size: .
D: TRBD2
J: TRBJ2-3
CDR3: CASSFPLAGPTDTQYF
DNA: TGTGCCAGCAGTTTTCCACTAGCGGGCCCCACAGATACGCAGTATTTT

V: TRBV7-2
size: .
D: .
J: TRBJ2-6
CDR3: CASSGGRVSSGANVLTF
DNA: TGTGCCAGCAGCGGGGGGAGAGTAAGCTCTGGGGCCAACGTCCTGACTTTC

V: TRBV7-2
size: few
D: .
J: TRBJ2-1
CDR3: CASSSRRGGNRNEQFF
DNA: TGTGCCAGCAGCTCAAGGAGGGGTGGTAATCGCAATGAGCAGTTCTTC

V: TRBV11-1
size: .
D: .
J: TRBJ2-7
CDR3: CASSLALGRAYEQYF
DNA: TGTGCCAGCAGCTTAGCCCTGGGAAGGGCCTACGAGCAGTACTTC

V: TRBV7-2
size: .
D: TRBD2
J: TRBJ2-3
CDR3: CASSLVGGGWGDTQYF
DNA: TGTGCCAGCAGCTTAGTTGGCGGGGGGTGGGGAGATACGCAGTATTTT

V: TRBV5-1
size: .
D: .
J: TRBJ1-6
CDR3: CASSDREPNSPLHF
DNA: TGCGCCAGCAGCGACCGGGAGCCTAATTCACCCCTCCACTTT

V: TRBV29-1
size: .
D: .
J: TRBJ2-6
CDR3: CSVNDGYSGANVLTF
DNA: TGCAGCGTGAACGACGGATACTCTGGGGCCAACGTCCTGACTTTC

V: TRBV12-3/TRBV12-4
size: .
D: .
J: TRBJ1-2
CDR3: CASSLGQEYF
DNA: TGTGCCAGCAGTTTAGGCCAGGAGTACTTC

V: TRBV7-3
size: .
D: .
J: TRBJ2-2
CDR3: CASSLDSLTGELFF
DNA: TGTGCCAGCAGCTTGGACAGCCTCACCGGGGAGCTGTTTTTT

V: TRBV5-1
size: .
D: .
J: TRBJ1-1
CDR3: CASSLDAGQATEAFF
DNA: TGCGCCAGCAGCTTGGATGCGGGCCAGGCCACTGAAGCTTTCTTT

V: TRBV6-4
size: few
D: .
J: TRBJ1-6
CDR3: CASSEGYNSPLHF
DNA: TGTGCCAGCAGTGAAGGGTACAATTCACCCCTCCACTTT

V: TRBV7-6
size: .
D: .
J: TRBJ2-7
CDR3: CASSLNHEGEQYF
DNA: TGTGCCAGCAGCTTAAATCACGAGGGGGAGCAGTACTTC

V: TRBV18
size: few
D: .
J: TRBJ2-5
CDR3: CASSPPERQETQYF
DNA: TGTGCCAGCTCACCACCGGAACGGCAAGAGACCCAGTACTTC